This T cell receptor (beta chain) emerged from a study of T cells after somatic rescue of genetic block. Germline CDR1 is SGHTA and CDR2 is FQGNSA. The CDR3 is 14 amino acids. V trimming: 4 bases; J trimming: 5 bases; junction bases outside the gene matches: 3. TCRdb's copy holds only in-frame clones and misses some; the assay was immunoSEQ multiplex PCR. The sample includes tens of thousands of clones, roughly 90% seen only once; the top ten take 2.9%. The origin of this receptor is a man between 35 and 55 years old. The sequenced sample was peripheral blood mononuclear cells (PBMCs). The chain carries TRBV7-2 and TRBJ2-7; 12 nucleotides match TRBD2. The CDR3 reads CASSSRLAGDEQYF. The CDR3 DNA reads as TGTGCCAGCAGCTCACGACTAGCGGGAGACGAGCAGTACTTC. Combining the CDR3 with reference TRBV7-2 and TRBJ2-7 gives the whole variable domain GAGVSQSPSNKVTEKGKDVELRCDPISGHTALYWYRQSLGQGLEFLIYFQGNSAPDKSGLPSDRFSAERTGGSVSTLTIQRTQQEDSAVYLCASSSRLAGDEQYFGPGTRLTVT.